A selection of T cell receptor beta chains follows, all from one sample in a study of T cells after somatic rescue of genetic block. The assay was immunoSEQ multiplex PCR, and TCRdb's table has in-frame clones only and misses some. This sample has about 10,000 clones, with around two thirds found just once. Sequenced input: peripheral blood mononuclear cells (PBMCs). The receptor source for this set is a boy aged 5-17 years. Both conserved end residues are part of each CDR3. D genes are given only for firm matches. Part of the rows lack a size; the others show once, few, many or a class for expanded clones.

cdr3_aa cdr3_nt clone_size d_call j_call v_call
CASSLGQGQETQYF TGTGCCAGCAGCCTGGGACAGGGCCAAGAGACCCAGTACTTC NA TRBD1 TRBJ2-5 TRBV4-2
CASSPGQNTDTQYF TGCGCCAGCAGCCCGGGACAGAACACAGATACGCAGTATTTT NA TRBD1 TRBJ2-3 TRBV5-1
CASSIARTGGEYEQYF TGTGCCAGTAGTATTGCCCGGACAGGGGGCGAATACGAGCAGTACTTC NA TRBD1 TRBJ2-7 TRBV19
CANRRGAVYNEQFF TGTGCCAACCGACGGGGGGCCGTCTACAATGAGCAGTTCTTC NA NA TRBJ2-1 TRBV2
CASSATGSVQGEQFF TGTGCCAGCAGTGCGACTGGGTCGGTTCAGGGTGAGCAGTTCTTC NA NA TRBJ2-1 TRBV27
CASSSHGGKANEQFF TGTGCCAGCAGCTCCCACGGGGGCAAAGCCAATGAGCAGTTCTTC few NA TRBJ2-1 TRBV11-2
CASSWGRETEQYF TGTGCCAGCAGTTGGGGCAGGGAGACCGAGCAGTACTTC NA NA TRBJ2-7 TRBV6-6
CASRSGTSGLYNEQFF TGTGCCAGTAGGTCCGGGACTAGCGGATTATACAATGAGCAGTTCTTC NA TRBD2 TRBJ2-1 TRBV19
CSVGGRETDTQYF TGCAGCGTTGGTGGGAGGGAGACAGATACGCAGTATTTT NA TRBD2 TRBJ2-3 TRBV29-1
CASSQILWTSGRPHYNNEQFF TGCGCCAGCAGTCAAATCCTTTGGACTAGCGGGAGGCCCCACTACAATAATGAGCAGTTCTTC NA TRBD2 TRBJ2-1 TRBV23-1
CASSHPTSGTSYEQYF TGCGCCAGCAGCCACCCTACTAGCGGGACCTCCTACGAGCAGTACTTC NA TRBD2 TRBJ2-7 TRBV4-1
CASSQGGALANIQYF TGCGCCAGCAGCCAAGGGGGGGCACTAGCAAACATTCAGTACTTC NA NA TRBJ2-4 TRBV4-1
CASSVGDNSNQPQHF TGTGCCAGCAGCGTAGGTGACAATAGCAATCAGCCCCAGCATTTT NA NA TRBJ1-5 TRBV9
CASSAPLSGGTSTDTQYF TGTGCCAGCAGCGCGCCCCTCAGCGGGGGGACTAGCACAGATACGCAGTATTTT NA TRBD2 TRBJ2-3 TRBV9
CASSLGGQGFYNEQFF TGCGCCAGCAGCTTGGGGGGACAGGGATTCTACAATGAGCAGTTCTTC NA TRBD1 TRBJ2-1 TRBV5-1
CASSLGQKGNTIYF TGTGCCAGCAGCTTGGGGCAGAAGGGAAACACCATATATTTT NA NA TRBJ1-3 TRBV5-5
CASSYRTGEGQPQHF TGTGCCAGCAGCTATAGGACAGGGGAGGGTCAGCCCCAGCATTTT few TRBD1 TRBJ1-5 TRBV7-8
CASSLFQAGRTEAFF TGTGCCAGCAGCTTGTTTCAGGCGGGACGAACTGAAGCTTTCTTT NA NA TRBJ1-1 TRBV7-3
CAGSPPNTDTQYF TGTGCCGGCAGTCCCCCTAACACAGATACGCAGTATTTT NA NA TRBJ2-3 TRBV13
CAWNRRGVLYNEQFF TGTGCCTGGAACCGTAGAGGGGTTCTTTACAATGAGCAGTTCTTC NA NA TRBJ2-1 TRBV30